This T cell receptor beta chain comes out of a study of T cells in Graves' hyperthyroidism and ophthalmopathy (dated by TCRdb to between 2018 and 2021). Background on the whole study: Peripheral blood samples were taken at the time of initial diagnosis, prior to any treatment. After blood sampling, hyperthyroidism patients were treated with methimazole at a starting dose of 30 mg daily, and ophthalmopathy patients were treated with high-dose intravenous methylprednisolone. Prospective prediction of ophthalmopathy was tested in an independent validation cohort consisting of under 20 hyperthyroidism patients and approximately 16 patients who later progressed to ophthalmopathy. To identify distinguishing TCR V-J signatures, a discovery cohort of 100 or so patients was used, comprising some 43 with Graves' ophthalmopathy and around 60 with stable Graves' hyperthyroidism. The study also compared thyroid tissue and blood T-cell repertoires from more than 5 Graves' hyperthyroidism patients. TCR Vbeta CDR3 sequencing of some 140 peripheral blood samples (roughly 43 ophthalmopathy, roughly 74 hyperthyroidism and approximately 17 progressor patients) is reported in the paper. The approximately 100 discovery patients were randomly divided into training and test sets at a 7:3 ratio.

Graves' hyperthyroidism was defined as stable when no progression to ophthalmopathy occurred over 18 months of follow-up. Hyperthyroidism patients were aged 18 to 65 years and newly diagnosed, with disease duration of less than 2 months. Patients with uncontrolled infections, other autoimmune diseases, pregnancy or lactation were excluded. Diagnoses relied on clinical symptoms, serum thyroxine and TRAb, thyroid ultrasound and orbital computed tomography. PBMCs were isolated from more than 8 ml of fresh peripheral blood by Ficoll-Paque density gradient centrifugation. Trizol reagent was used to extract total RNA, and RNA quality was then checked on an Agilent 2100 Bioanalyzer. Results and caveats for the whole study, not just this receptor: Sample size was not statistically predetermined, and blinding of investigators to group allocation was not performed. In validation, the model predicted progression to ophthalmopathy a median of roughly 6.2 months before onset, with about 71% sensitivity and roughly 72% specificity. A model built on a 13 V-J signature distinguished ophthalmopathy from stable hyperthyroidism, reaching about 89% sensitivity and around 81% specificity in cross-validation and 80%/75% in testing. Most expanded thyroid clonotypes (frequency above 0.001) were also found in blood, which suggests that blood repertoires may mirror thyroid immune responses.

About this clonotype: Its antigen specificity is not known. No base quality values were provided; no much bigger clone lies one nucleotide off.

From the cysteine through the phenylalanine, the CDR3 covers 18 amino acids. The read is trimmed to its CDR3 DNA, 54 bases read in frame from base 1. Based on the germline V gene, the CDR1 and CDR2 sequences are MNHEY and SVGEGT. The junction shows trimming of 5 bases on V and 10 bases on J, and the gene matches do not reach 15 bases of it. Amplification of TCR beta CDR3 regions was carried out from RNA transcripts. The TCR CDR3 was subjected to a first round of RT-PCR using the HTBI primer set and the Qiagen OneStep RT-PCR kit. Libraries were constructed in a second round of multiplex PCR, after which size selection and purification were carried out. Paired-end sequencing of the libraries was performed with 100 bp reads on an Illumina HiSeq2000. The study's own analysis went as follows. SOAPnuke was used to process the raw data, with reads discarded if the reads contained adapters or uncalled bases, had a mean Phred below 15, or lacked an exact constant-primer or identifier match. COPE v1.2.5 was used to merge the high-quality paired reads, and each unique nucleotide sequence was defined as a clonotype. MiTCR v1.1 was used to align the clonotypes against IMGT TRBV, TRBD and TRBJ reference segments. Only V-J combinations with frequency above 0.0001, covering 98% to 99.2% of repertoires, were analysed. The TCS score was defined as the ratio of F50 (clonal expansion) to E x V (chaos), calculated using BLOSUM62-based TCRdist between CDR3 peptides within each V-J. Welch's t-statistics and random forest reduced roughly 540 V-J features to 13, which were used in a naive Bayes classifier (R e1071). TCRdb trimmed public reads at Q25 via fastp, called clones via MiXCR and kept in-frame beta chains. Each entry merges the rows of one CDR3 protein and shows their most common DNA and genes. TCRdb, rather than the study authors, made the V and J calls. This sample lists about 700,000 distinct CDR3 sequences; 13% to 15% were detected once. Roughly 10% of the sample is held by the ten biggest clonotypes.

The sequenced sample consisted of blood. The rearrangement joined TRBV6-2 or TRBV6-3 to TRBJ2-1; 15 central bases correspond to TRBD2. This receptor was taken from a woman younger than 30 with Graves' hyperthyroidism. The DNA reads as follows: TGTGCCAGCAGTCCATCCGGACTAGCGGGAGGGCCCGGGGGCGAGCAGTTCTTC. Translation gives CASSPSGLAGGPGGEQFF.